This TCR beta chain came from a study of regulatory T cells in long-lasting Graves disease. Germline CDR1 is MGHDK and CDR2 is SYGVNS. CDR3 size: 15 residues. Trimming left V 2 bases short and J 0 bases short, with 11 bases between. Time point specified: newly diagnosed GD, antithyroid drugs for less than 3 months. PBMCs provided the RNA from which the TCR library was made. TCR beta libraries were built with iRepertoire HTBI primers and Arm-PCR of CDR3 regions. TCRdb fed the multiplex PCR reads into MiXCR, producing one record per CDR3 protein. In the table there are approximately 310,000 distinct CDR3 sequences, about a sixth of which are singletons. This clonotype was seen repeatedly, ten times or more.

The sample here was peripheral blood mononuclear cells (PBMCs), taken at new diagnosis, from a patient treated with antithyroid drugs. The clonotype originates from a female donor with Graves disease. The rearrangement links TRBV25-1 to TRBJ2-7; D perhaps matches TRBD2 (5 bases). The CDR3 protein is CASSEGTGSSYEQYF. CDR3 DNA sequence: TGTGCCAGCAGTGAAGGTACGGGAAGCTCCTACGAGCAGTACTTC.